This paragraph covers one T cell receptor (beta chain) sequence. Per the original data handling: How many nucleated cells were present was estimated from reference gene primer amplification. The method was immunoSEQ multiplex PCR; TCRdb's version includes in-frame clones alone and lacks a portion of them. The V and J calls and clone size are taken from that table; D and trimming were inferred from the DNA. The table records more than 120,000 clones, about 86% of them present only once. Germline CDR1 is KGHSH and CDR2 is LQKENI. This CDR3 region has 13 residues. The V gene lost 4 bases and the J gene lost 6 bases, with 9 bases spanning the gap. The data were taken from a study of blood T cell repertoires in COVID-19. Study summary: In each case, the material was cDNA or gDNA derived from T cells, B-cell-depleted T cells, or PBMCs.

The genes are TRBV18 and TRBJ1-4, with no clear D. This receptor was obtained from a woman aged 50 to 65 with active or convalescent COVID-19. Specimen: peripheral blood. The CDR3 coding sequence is TGTGCCAGCTCACATACACCCTATGAAAAACTGTTTTTT. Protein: CASSHTPYEKLFF. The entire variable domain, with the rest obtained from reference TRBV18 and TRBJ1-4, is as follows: NAGVMQNPRHLVRRRGQEARLRCSPMKGHSHVYWYRQLPEEGLKFMVYLQKENIIDESGMPKERFSAEFPKEGPSILRIQQVVRGDSAAYFCASSHTPYEKLFFGSGTQLSVL.